Included here is one T cell receptor beta chain sequence, with context. Germline V gene sequence: CDR1 SGHRS, CDR2 YFSETQ. V was shortened by 5 bases and J by 3 bases, with 12 bases between the two germline ends. The CDR3 runs 13 residues. The sample belongs to a study of blood T cell repertoires in COVID-19. Produced via immunoSEQ multiplex PCR; TCRdb's table is partial and in-frame only. The data contain 150,000 to 200,000 clones, about 85% of them singletons. The source is an elderly woman in a cohort sampled during active or convalescent COVID-19. The sample taken for sequencing was peripheral blood. The chain combines TRBV5-1 with TRBJ2-7; D not resolved. CDR3 bases: TGCGCCAGCAGACTTCACGCCGACTACGAGCAGTACTTC. Translation: CASRLHADYEQYF.